A selection of T cell receptor beta chains follows, all from one sample in a study of T-cell memory formation after mild COVID-19. TCRdb ran MiXCR on the 5' RACE reads and lists one entry per CDR3 protein. The sample holds 300,000 to 350,000 distinct CDR3 sequences, less than 20% seen once. Sequencing used PBMCs or a T cell subset sorted from them (not recorded which). The receptors originated from a man aged 18 to 30 who had mild COVID-19 (a few samples of this study predate the infection). Cell type and time point are not known. CDR3s include the opening cysteine and the closing phenylalanine or tryptophan. D genes are given only for firm matches. Some rows have no size entry. The others give once, few or many, or a class for an expanded clone.

TRBJ2-6	.	TRBV4-3	.	CASGDLRSGANVLTF	TGCGCCAGTGGGGACTTGCGCTCTGGGGCCAACGTCCTGACTTTC
TRBJ2-3	.	TRBV5-1	.	CASSLEWRDTQYF	TGCGCCAGCAGCTTGGAGTGGAGAGATACGCAGTATTTT
TRBJ2-3	.	TRBV11-3	.	CASSLLEADTQYF	TGTGCCAGCAGCTTGCTAGAAGCAGATACGCAGTATTTT
TRBJ2-1	.	TRBV5-5	.	CASSFFMGNEQFF	TGTGCCAGCAGCTTCTTTATGGGCAATGAGCAGTTCTTC
TRBJ2-3	TRBD2	TRBV20-1	.	CSARGAGVTDTQYF	TGCAGTGCTAGGGGAGCGGGGGTCACAGATACGCAGTATTTT
TRBJ1-2	.	TRBV28	few	CASSTPAGGAGYTF	TGTGCCAGCAGTACCCCGGCCGGGGGTGCTGGCTACACCTTC
TRBJ1-5	.	TRBV12-3/TRBV12-4	many	CASHPGYSNQPQHF	TGTGCCAGCCATCCCGGTTATAGCAATCAGCCCCAGCATTTT
TRBJ2-3	TRBD1	TRBV7-6	.	CASSLRTGGVTDTQYF	TGTGCCAGCAGCTTAAGGACAGGGGGCGTCACAGATACGCAGTATTTT
TRBJ2-3	TRBD2	TRBV12-3/TRBV12-4	.	CASSGGLGADTQYF	TGTGCCAGCAGCGGGGGACTAGGCGCAGATACGCAGTATTTT
TRBJ2-2	.	TRBV6-2/TRBV6-3	few	CASKQGNTGELFF	TGTGCCAGCAAGCAGGGGAACACCGGGGAGCTGTTTTTT
TRBJ2-2	.	TRBV6-5	.	CATGTNTGELFF	TGTGCCACTGGGACCAACACCGGGGAGCTGTTTTTT
TRBJ2-1	TRBD2	TRBV7-2	.	CATAGGGNNEQFF	TGTGCCACCGCGGGAGGGGGCAACAATGAGCAGTTCTTC
TRBJ1-2	TRBD1	TRBV12-3/TRBV12-4	few	CASSKTGGSYGYTF	TGTGCCAGCAGTAAGACAGGGGGCAGCTATGGCTACACCTTC
TRBJ2-7	TRBD1	TRBV7-2	few	CASSEQGAGPYEQYF	TGTGCCAGCAGCGAACAGGGGGCTGGACCCTACGAGCAGTACTTC
TRBJ2-5	TRBD2	TRBV5-1	.	CASSLNLAGEYQETQYF	TGCGCCAGCAGCTTGAACCTAGCGGGGGAGTACCAAGAGACCCAGTACTTC
TRBJ2-5	.	TRBV21-1	.	CASSNPVQHQERETQYF	TGTGCCAGCAGCAACCCTGTTCAGCACCAAGAACGAGAGACCCAGTACTTC
TRBJ1-3	.	TRBV7-2	few	CASSLMGRDSGNTIYF	TGTGCCAGCAGCTTAATGGGACGGGACTCTGGAAACACCATATATTTT
TRBJ2-7	TRBD2	TRBV4-1	.	CASSQGSSGYEQYF	TGCGCCAGCAGCCAAGGTTCTAGCGGCTACGAGCAGTACTTC
TRBJ2-1	.	TRBV10-3	many	CAISERSPREGLEQFF	TGTGCCATCAGTGAAAGGTCCCCCCGTGAGGGGCTTGAGCAGTTCTTC
TRBJ1-3	.	TRBV7-2	.	CASSLARGGNTIYF	TGTGCCAGCAGCTTAGCACGGGGAGGAAACACCATATATTTT
TRBJ1-5	.	TRBV10-2	.	CASQSGGGQPQHF	TGCGCCAGCCAGTCGGGGGGCGGGCAGCCCCAGCATTTT
TRBJ2-7	.	TRBV4-1	.	CASSHPGAYEQYF	TGCGCCAGCAGCCATCCAGGCGCCTACGAGCAGTACTTC
TRBJ2-1	.	TRBV6-6	few	CASSWGGGARNEQFF	TGTGCCAGCTCCTGGGGTGGGGGGGCGCGAAATGAGCAGTTCTTC
TRBJ1-2	TRBD1	TRBV7-8	.	CASSFTVTGGAGFYGYTF	TGTGCCAGCAGCTTTACGGTCACAGGGGGCGCCGGGTTCTACGGCTACACCTTC
TRBJ1-2	.	TRBV14	few	CASSHGPTYGYTF	TGTGCCAGCAGCCACGGACCGACCTATGGCTACACCTTC
TRBJ1-1	.	TRBV5-1	.	CASSSAGGDTEAFF	TGCGCCAGCAGCTCCGCGGGGGGAGACACTGAAGCTTTCTTT
TRBJ2-3	TRBD2	TRBV20-1	few	CSARLKRGYADTQYF	TGCAGTGCTAGACTTAAGCGGGGATACGCCGATACGCAGTATTTT
TRBJ1-5	.	TRBV12-3/TRBV12-4	many	CASSSRGSNQPQHF	TGTGCCAGCAGTTCCAGGGGCAGCAATCAGCCCCAGCATTTT
TRBJ2-1	.	TRBV30	few	CACHEGNEQFF	TGTGCCTGCCATGAAGGGAATGAGCAGTTCTTC
TRBJ1-3	.	TRBV7-9	.	CASSREPFYSGNTIYF	TGTGCCAGCAGCAGGGAGCCCTTTTACTCTGGAAACACCATATATTTT
TRBJ1-2	.	TRBV7-2	few	CASSLVEGGYTF	TGTGCCAGCAGCTTAGTGGAGGGAGGCTACACCTTC